Below are 10 T cell receptor beta chains sequenced from a single sample in a study of blood T cell repertoires in COVID-19. TCRdb's table, derived via immunoSEQ multiplex PCR, lists solely in-frame clones and lacks some. The sample yields some 180,000 clones, 82% seen once. The sequencing input was peripheral blood. The source of these receptors is a woman aged 60-75 years with COVID-19, enrolled during active disease.

V and J are TRBV24-1 and TRBJ2-1; TRBD2 agrees at 12 bases. The V segment lost 9 bases and the J segment 6 bases; nucleotides outside the gene matches: 5. Germline V gene lookup returns CDR1 KGHDR and CDR2 SFDVKD. The CDR3 has 14 amino acids. The CDR3 nucleotides read TGTGCCACCGCAAGGACTAGCGGGATCAATGAGCAGTTCTTC. This translates into CATARTSGINEQFF.

The CDR3: CASSLTGTGGFGYTF. The CDR3 DNA sequence: TGTGCCAGCTCACTAACCGGGACAGGGGGCTTTGGCTACACCTTC. The chain is built from TRBV18 and TRBJ1-2, with TRBD1 matching over 12 bases. The CDR3 contains 15 residues. Germline V lookup: CDR1 KGHSH, CDR2 LQKENI. The V and J ends lost 4 bases and 7 bases, in that order; junction bases with no gene match: 7.

The chain recombines TRBV5-6 with TRBJ2-3; the D gene is possibly TRBD2 (6 bases). There are 15 residues in the CDR3. The V and J ends lost 4 bases and 3 bases respectively, with 15 bases between them. The germline CDR1 and CDR2 sequences are SGHDT and YYEEEE. CDR3 loop: CASSTLMGGTDTQYF. As DNA, the CDR3 is TGTGCCAGCAGCACTCTCATGGGGGGTACAGATACGCAGTATTTT.

The chain combines TRBV28 with TRBJ2-5; tentatively, D is TRBD1 (6 bases). This CDR3 is built from 15 residues. Trimming cost V 1 base and J 5 bases, with 14 bases left between them. Germline V lookup: CDR1 MDHEN, CDR2 SYDVKM. The CDR3 region is CASSLYEGVGETQYF. The CDR3 region has the DNA TGTGCCAGCAGTTTATATGAGGGGGTGGGGGAGACCCAGTACTTC.

The gene calls are TRBV19 and TRBJ1-4, with D maybe TRBD1 (5 bases). This CDR3 is built from 16 residues. Trimming pared 5 bases from V and 4 bases from J, leaving 17 bases between. In germline, CDR1 is LNHDA, CDR2 SQIVND (reference sequence). In DNA form, the CDR3 reads TGTGCCAGTAGTGTAAAATCCAGGGCCCTTAATGAAAAACTGTTTTTT. It codes for CASSVKSRALNEKLFF.

This chain uses TRBV6-6 with TRBJ2-7; possible D gene TRBD1, 5 bases. This CDR3 is 12 amino acids long. V lost 5 bases and J 6 bases, leaving 11 bases between the germline ends. CDR1 and CDR2 (germline): MNHNY, SVGAGI (reference sequence). Here the CDR3 DNA reads TGTGCCAGCAGTGCCGTTGGGGCCGAGCAGTACGTC. This encodes CASSAVGAEQYV.

The V and J genes are TRBV7-9 and TRBJ1-1; the match to TRBD1 covers 9 bases. The germline V gene has CDR1 SEHNR and CDR2 FQNEAQ (reference sequence). CDR3 length: 15 amino acids. The J segment lost 4 bases and the V segment lost 5 bases, leaving 8 bases of the junction unmatched. The chain's CDR3 is CASSPMGQGTTEAFF. In DNA, the CDR3 is TGTGCCAGCAGCCCAATGGGACAGGGCACCACTGAAGCTTTCTTT.

The chain joins TRBV5-5 to TRBJ1-5; 7 bases map to TRBD1. Germline loops: CDR1 SGHKS, CDR2 YYEKEE (reference sequence). The CDR3 sequence is 16 residues long. V shed 4 bases, J shed 6 bases, and the junction held 13 bases outside the gene matches. The CDR3 nucleotides read TGTGCCAGCAGCACCTCAACAGGGGCCTCGGGTCAGCCCCAGCATTTT. Encoded protein: CASSTSTGASGQPQHF.

This clone was found once. The rearrangement links TRBV2 to TRBJ1-1; D is undetermined. The V gene lost 3 bases and the J gene lost 4 bases, with 9 bases spanning the gap. The CDR3 has 13 residues. Germline CDR1 is SNHLY and CDR2 is FYNNEI. This CDR3 is CASSDDRGTEAFF. CDR3 DNA: TGTGCCAGCAGTGACGACCGAGGCACTGAAGCTTTCTTT. Complete variable domain (other parts from reference TRBV2 and TRBJ1-1): EPEVTQTPSHQVTQMGQEVILRCVPISNHLYFYWYRQILGQKVEFLVSFYNNEISEKSEIFDDQFSVERPDGSNFTLKIRSTKLEDSAMYFCASSDDRGTEAFFGQGTRLTVV.

V is TRBV29-1 and J is TRBJ1-5; D is undetermined. The germline CDR1 and CDR2 sequences are SQVTM and ANQGSEA. Deletions cut 7 bases from V and 4 bases from J, with 14 bases between. The CDR3 has 13 residues. The CDR3 nucleotides are TGCAGCGCCAGTGACGGGGTAAATCAGCCCCAGCATTTT. It translates to CSASDGVNQPQHF.